In its sample, the clone carrying this T cell receptor beta chain was seen a few times. The data were obtained in a study of human T cells and chemical hapten exposure. Study-wide background: Enrolled patients were predominantly female and had alopecia areata, totalis or universalis. Slight differences in pooled library volume were the main source of varying TCR yields across samples.

Described time point: pre-sensitization, week 0. Documented treatment: therapeutic diphenylcyclopropenone sensitization with weekly scalp DPC. Attachment of unique molecular identifiers to individual cDNA molecules was performed in the library. Original handling: Between roughly 20,000 and 690,600 TCRs appeared in each sample, and the median stood at around 92,000. TCRdb recomputed calls from the RACE reads with MiXCR, one row per CDR3 protein. TCRdb, not the original authors, processed these V and J calls. The sample includes over 35,000 distinct CDR3 sequences, over 9.5% of them seen just once. The sequence was collected from a man younger than 40 with alopecia areata. Some clones in this sample may be carry-over from other donors' samples. The specimen was whole blood, collected in connection with sensitization to the hapten diphenylcyclopropenone (DPC).

In DNA, the CDR3 is TGTGCCAGCAGCTTTTTTAATGCGGGTTTGAACACTGAAGCTTTCTTT. Its protein product is CASSFFNAGLNTEAFF. This rearrangement joins TRBV7-8 to TRBJ1-1; D is uncertain. CDR1 and CDR2 (germline): SGHVS, FQNEAQ. The CDR3 length is 16 residues. V was shortened by 3 bases and J by 0 bases, with 14 bases between the two germline ends. Looking up the rest from reference TRBV7-8 and TRBJ1-1 gives the full variable domain: GAGVSQSPRYKVAKRGQDVALRCDPISGHVSLFWYQQALGQGPEFLTYFQNEAQLDKSGLPSDRFFAERPEGSVSTLKIQRTQQEDSAVYLCASSFFNAGLNTEAFFGQGTRLTVV.